This TCR beta chain was sequenced during a study of OX40 agonist ivuxolimab in advanced cancers. Germline loops: CDR1 SNHLY, CDR2 FYNNEI. The V and J ends lost 3 bases and 2 bases respectively, with 10 bases between them. The CDR3 has 14 amino acids. Clones were sequenced by immunoSEQ multiplex PCR, and TCRdb holds only the in-frame ones, with some missing. The top ten clones hold around 0.56% of a sample with more than 65,000 clones, 88% of them seen once. This clone is a singleton in its sample. Sequences were derived from CD4+ or CD8+ T cells sorted from blood, sampled in a trial of the OX40 agonist ivuxolimab. This TCR came from an adult with an advanced solid tumor such as melanoma, head and neck, liver or kidney cancer. This rearrangement joins TRBV2 to TRBJ2-5; unclear D gene. CDR3 coding DNA: TGTGCCAGCAGTGAGAGGAGTATACAAGAGACCCAGTACTTC. Its translation: CASSERSIQETQYF.